This T cell receptor (beta chain) was identified in a study of T cells expressing NK-cell markers. On the study more broadly: One of the eight sequenced donors was seronegative, whereas the other seven were HCMV-seropositive. Study observations and caveats: The CD3+CD56-NKG2C+ fraction of several donors was also led by these clonotypes.

TCRdb reprocessed the 5' RACE reads; each CDR3 protein has one entry and no DNA is given. Listed are some 450,000 distinct CDR3 sequences; 7.3% falls within the top ten. The CDR3 loop spans 15 amino acids. Germline loops: CDR1 SGHRS, CDR2 YFSETQ. Details on this clonotype: Antigen specificity is unknown.

The sequencing sample was made of blood T cells: a sorted CD56 or NKG2C T cell subset, CD4+ or CD8+ T cells, or bulk PBMC T cells (not recorded which). The genes are TRBV5-1 and TRBJ2-7; TCRdb outputs TRBD2, but without DNA this stays unchecked. The sequence came from a woman aged 18-69 years in good health. Here the CDR3 reads CASSLAWGEYYEQYF.